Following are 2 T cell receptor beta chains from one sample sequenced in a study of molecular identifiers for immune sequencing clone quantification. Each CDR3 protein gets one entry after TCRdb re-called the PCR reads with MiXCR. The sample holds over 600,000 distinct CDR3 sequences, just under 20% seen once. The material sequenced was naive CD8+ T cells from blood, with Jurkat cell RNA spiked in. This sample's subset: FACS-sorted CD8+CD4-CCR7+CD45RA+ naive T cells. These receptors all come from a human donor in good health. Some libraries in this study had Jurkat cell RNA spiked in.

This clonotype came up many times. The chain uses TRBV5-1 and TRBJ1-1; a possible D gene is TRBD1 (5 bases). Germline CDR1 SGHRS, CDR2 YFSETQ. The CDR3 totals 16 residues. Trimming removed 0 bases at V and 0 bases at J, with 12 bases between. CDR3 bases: TGCGCCAGCAGCTTGGCCGGGGGGGGAATGAACACTGAAGCTTTCTTT. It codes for CASSLAGGGMNTEAFF.

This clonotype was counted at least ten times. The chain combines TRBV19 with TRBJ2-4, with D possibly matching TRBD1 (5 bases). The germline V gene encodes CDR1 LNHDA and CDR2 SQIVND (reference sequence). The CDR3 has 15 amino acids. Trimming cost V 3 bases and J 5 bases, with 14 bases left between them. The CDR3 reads CASSIGQGSENIQYF. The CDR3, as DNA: TGTGCCAGTAGTATTGGGCAGGGCAGCGAAAACATTCAGTACTTC.